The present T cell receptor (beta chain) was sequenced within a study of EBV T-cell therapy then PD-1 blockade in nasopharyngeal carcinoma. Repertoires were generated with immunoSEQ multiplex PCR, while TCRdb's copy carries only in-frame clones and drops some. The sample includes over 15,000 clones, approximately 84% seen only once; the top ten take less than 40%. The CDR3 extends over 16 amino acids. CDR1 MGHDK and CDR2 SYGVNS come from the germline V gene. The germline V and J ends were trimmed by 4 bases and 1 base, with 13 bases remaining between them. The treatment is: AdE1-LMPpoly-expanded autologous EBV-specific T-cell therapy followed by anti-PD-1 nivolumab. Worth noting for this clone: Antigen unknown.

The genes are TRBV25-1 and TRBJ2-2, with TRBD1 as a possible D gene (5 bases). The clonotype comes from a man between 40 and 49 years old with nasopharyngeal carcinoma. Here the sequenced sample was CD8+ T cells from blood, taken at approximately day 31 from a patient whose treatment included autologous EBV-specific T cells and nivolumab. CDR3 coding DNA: TGTGCCAGCAGTGTCAGGCGCAGGGTGAACACCGGGGAGCTGTTTTTT. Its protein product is CASSVRRRVNTGELFF. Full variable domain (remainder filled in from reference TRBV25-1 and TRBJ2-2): EADIYQTPRYLVIGTGKKITLECSQTMGHDKMYWYQQDPGMELHLIHYSYGVNSTEKGDLSSESTVSRIRTEHFPLTLESARPSHTSQYLCASSVRRRVNTGELFFGEGSRLTVL.